This T cell receptor beta chain was sequenced during a study of molecular identifiers for immune sequencing clone quantification. V dropped 4 bases and J dropped 3; count of bases not matched to a gene: 9. The germline V gene encodes CDR1 SQVTM and CDR2 ANQGSEA. The CDR3 is 14 amino acids. MiXCR, run by TCRdb on the PCR reads, gives a single entry per CDR3 protein. The sample lists about 330,000 distinct CDR3 sequences, roughly 23% occurring once. Sorted cells numbering roughly 19,000 to 1,000,000, with 10%, 30% or 50% RNA, yielded the naive CD8 libraries. Source material: naive CD8+ T cells from blood, with Jurkat cell RNA spiked in. Subset meaning: FACS-sorted CD8+CD4-CCR7+CD45RA+ naive T cells. The chain recombines TRBV29-1 with TRBJ2-7; 7 bases align to TRBD2. This TCR was recovered from a human donor in good health. Some libraries in this study had Jurkat cell RNA spiked in. The CDR3 DNA follows: TGCAGCGTTGTCGGCGGGAGAACGGGCTACGAGCAGTACTTC. Its translation: CSVVGGRTGYEQYF.